Each of the 4 T cell receptor beta chains below was sequenced from the same sample in a study of CD8 T cells in Susac syndrome. Reverse transcription of roughly 0.5 to 1 ug RNA was performed with random hexamers. TCRdb reprocessed the immunoSEQ multiplex PCR reads with MiXCR, giving one entry per CDR3 protein. The sample has more than 85,000 distinct CDR3 sequences; around 97% are singletons. Sequences were obtained from CD4+ T cells from PBMCs. All receptors derive from a human donor in good health.

The V gene is TRBV29-1, the J gene TRBJ2-7, with 10 bases aligning to TRBD2. This CDR3 has 16 residues. Per germline, CDR1 SQVTM and CDR2 ANQGSEA. V lost 3 bases, J lost 0 bases, and 8 bases stayed unmatched. The CDR3 nucleotides read TGCAGCGTTGACCAAATAGCGGGAGGCACCTCCTACGAGCAGTACTTC. Translated: CSVDQIAGGTSYEQYF.

V gene TRBV20-1 combines with J gene TRBJ2-7; 10 bases are a match to TRBD1. Germline V gives CDR1 DFQATT, CDR2 SNEGSKA (reference sequence). The length of the CDR3 is 15 residues. The J segment lost 6 bases and the V segment lost 6 bases, leaving 14 bases of the junction unmatched. The CDR3 loop reads CSALNSGTGDFEQYF. In DNA, the CDR3 is TGCAGTGCCCTCAATTCCGGGACAGGGGACTTCGAGCAGTACTTC.

CDR3 in amino acids: CAWSVDRGDTLHF. The CDR3, as DNA: TGTGCCTGGAGTGTCGATCGGGGAGACACCCTCCACTTT. The chain uses TRBV30 and TRBJ1-6; unclear D gene. Germline V gene data show CDR1 as GTSNPN and CDR2 as SVGIG (reference sequence). The length of the CDR3 is 13 residues. The V gene lost 0 bases and the J gene lost 14 bases, with 14 bases spanning the gap.

The rearrangement uses TRBV15 and TRBJ1-1; the match to TRBD1 covers 8 bases. CDR1 is LNHNV, CDR2 YYDKDF, per germline (reference sequence). The CDR3 sequence is 14 residues long. V gave up 8 bases and J gave up 1 base; unmatched junction bases: 6. The CDR3 DNA sequence: TGTGCCACCGCAACCGACAGGGGGAACACTGAAGCTTTCTTT. It encodes CATATDRGNTEAFF.